This T cell receptor (beta chain) was recovered during a study of blood T cell repertoires in COVID-19. Profiling relied on immunoSEQ multiplex PCR, and the TCRdb table lists in-frame clones only, not all of them. The sample lists 90,000 to 120,000 clones, approximately 90% occurring once. This receptor was taken from a man between 45 and 60 years old with active or convalescent COVID-19. Sequencing was performed on peripheral blood.

The CDR3 DNA follows: TGTGCCAGCAGTTACTCGGCGGGAGGAGGAAACACCATATATTTT. The encoded protein is CASSYSAGGGNTIYF. The genes are TRBV6-5 and TRBJ1-3; D not resolved. The CDR3 runs to 15 residues. Trimming shortened V by 0 bases and J by 4 bases, and 10 bases separated the two germline ends. The germline V gene has CDR1 MNHEY and CDR2 SVGAGI.